This TCR beta chain originates from a study of cytomegalovirus exposure and HLA in healthy donors. Study-level findings and limits: Rarity held for most TCR sequences, but there were some public TCRs that occurred in many donors. In a later analysis, productive TCRs from donors in an Asian-associated ancestry cluster reportedly carried fewer N-insertions than the cohort mean. Rates of TCR association differed by HLA locus in a later analysis, with DRB1 highest and HLA-C lowest.

Turning to this clone: Its matching antigen is unknown.

The CDR3 has 12 amino acids. The germline gives CDR1 GTSNPN, CDR2 SVGIG (reference sequence). Losses at the gene ends were 8 bases for V and 8 bases for J; bases not matched to a gene: 6. It was with 60 Vbeta and 13 Jbeta primers that the PCR ran. Generated by immunoSEQ multiplex PCR, the TCRdb table keeps only in-frame clones and is missing some. The sample holds around 52,000 clones. The sequence was collected from a woman between 50 and 59 years old in good health and CMV-seropositive. The sample was PBMCs. V is TRBV30 and J is TRBJ2-1; 10 bases fit TRBD2. The CDR3 here is CAVSGGADEQFF. CDR3 DNA sequence: TGTGCCGTCAGCGGGGGGGCGGATGAGCAGTTCTTC.